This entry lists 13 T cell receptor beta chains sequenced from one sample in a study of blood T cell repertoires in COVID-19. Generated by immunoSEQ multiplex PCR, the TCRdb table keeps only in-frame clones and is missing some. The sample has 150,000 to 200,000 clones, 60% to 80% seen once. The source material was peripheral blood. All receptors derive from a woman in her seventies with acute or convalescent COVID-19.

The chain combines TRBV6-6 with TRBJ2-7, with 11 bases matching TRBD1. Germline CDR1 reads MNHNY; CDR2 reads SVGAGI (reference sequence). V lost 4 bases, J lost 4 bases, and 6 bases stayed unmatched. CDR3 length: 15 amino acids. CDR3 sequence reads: CASSSPDRGRYEQYF. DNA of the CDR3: TGTGCCAGCAGTTCCCCGGACAGGGGGCGTTACGAGCAGTACTTC.

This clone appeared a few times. The CDR3 bases are TGTGCCATCAGTGCATCAAATGGTCTAAGCTCCTACGAGCAGTACTTC. Amino acids: CAISASNGLSSYEQYF. The chain joins TRBV10-3 to TRBJ2-7; D not certain. This CDR3 is built from 16 residues. Germline V gene lookup returns CDR1 ENHRY and CDR2 SYGVKD. V lost 4 bases to trimming and J lost 0 bases, with 16 bases between them.

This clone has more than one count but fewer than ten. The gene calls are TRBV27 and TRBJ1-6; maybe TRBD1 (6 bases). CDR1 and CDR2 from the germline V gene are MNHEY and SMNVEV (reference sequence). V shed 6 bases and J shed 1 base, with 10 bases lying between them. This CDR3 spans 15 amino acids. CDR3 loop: CASSSRGSYNSPLHF. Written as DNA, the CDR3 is TGTGCCAGCAGCAGCAGGGGTTCCTATAATTCACCCCTCCACTTT.

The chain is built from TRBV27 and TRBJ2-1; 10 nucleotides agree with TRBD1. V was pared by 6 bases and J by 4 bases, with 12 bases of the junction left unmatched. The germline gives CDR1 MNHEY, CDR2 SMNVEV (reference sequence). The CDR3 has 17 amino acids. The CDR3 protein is CASSGGGTGAFYNEQFF. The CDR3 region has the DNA TGTGCCAGCAGCGGGGGCGGGACAGGGGCTTTTTACAATGAGCAGTTCTTC.

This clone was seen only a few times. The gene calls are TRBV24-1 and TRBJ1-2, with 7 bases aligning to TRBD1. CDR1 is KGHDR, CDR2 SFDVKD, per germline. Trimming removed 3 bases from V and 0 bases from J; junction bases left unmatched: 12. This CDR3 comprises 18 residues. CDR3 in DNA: TGTGCCACCAGTGATGGATATATACCGGGACAGCCTAACTATGGCTACACCTTC. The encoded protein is CATSDGYIPGQPNYGYTF.

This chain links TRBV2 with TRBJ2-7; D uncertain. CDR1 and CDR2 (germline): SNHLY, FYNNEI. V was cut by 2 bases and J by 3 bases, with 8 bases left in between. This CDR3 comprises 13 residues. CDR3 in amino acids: CASSEMGFYEQYF. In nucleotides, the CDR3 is TGTGCCAGCAGTGAAATGGGCTTCTACGAGCAGTACTTC.

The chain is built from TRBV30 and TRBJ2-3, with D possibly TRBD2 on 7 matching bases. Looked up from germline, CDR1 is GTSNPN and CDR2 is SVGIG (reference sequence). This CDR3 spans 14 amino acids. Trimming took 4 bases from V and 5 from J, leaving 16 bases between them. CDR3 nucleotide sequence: TGTGCCTGGACCATGAGAGGGGGGGGAGATACGCAGTATTTT. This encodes CAWTMRGGGDTQYF.

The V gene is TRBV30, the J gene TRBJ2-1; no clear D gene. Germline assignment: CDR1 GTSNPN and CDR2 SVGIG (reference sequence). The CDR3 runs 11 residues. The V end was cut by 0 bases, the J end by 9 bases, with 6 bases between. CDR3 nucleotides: TGTGCCTGGAGTGTAACGAGTGAGCAGTTCTTC. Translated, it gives CAWSVTSEQFF.

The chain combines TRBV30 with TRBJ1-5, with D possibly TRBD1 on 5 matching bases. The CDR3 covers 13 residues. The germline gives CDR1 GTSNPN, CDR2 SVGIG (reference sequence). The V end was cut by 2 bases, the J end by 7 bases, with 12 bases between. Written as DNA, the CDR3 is TGTGCCTGGAGTCGGGGGTCGAGGCAGCCCCAGCATTTT. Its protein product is CAWSRGSRQPQHF.

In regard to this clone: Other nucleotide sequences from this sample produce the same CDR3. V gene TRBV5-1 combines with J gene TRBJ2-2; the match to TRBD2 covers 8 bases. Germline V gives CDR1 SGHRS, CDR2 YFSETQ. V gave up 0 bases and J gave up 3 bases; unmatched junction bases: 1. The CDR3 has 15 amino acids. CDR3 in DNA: TGCGCCAGCAGCTTGGAACTAGCGGACACCGGGGAGCTGTTTTTT. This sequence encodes CASSLELADTGELFF.

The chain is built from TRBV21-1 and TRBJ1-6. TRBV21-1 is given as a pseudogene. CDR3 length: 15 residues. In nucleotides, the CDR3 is TGTGCCAGCACCACTGTTGGAGGAAGGAATTCACCCCTCCACTTT. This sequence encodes CASTTVGGRNSPLHF.

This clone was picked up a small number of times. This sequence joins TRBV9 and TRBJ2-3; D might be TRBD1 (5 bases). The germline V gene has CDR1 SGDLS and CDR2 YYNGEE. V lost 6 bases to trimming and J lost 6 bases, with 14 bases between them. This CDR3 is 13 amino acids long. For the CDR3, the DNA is TGTGCCAGCAAAGGGGCCCTGGCGGATACGCAGTATTTT. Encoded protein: CASKGALADTQYF.

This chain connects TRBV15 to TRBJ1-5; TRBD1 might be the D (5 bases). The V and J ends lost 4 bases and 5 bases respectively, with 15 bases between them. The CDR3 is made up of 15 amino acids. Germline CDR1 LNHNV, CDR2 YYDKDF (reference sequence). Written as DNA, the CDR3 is TGTGCCACCAGCACCCTGGCGCCGGGGGATCAGCCCCAGCATTTT. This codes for CATSTLAPGDQPQHF.